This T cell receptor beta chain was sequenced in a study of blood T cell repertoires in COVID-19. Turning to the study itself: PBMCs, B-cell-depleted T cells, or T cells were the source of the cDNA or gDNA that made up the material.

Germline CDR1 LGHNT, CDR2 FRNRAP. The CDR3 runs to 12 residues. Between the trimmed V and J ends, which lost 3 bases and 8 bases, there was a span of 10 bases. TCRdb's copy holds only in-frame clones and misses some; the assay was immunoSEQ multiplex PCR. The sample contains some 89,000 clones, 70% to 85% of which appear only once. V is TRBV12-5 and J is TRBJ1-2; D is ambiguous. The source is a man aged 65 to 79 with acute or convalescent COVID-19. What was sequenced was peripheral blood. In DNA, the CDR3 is TGTGCTAGTGGTTTTGAATTCGGGGGCTACACCTTC. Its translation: CASGFEFGGYTF.